This TCR beta chain was profiled in a study of CD8 T cells in ankylosing spondylitis. There are a few counts of this clonotype. Antigen unknown. CDR3 length: 17 residues. Germline CDR1 and CDR2: SGHTA and FQGNSA. J gave up 4 bases and V 4 bases, and 9 bases lay outside the gene matches. Researchers built TCR beta libraries using quantitative 5'-RACE with molecular barcodes. One entry per CDR3 protein results from TCRdb running MiXCR on the 5' RACE reads. The sample contains over 150,000 distinct CDR3 sequences, 9.5% to 15% of which appear only once. Study results and caveats: Significant enrichment of disease-linked clones was reportedly seen in matched ankylosing spondylitis synovial fluid. About 8 highly homologous variants made up a TCR beta motif that seemed to typify ankylosing spondylitis blood. Within peripheral blood, clones linked to disease were CD8+ and relatively rare.

The chain links TRBV7-2 to TRBJ2-5; 13 bases are shared with TRBD2. The clonotype was recovered from a male donor with ankylosing spondylitis or in good health (not recorded which). Sequencing input: blood, either unsorted or a sorted T cell fraction (not recorded which). CDR3 nucleotide sequence: TGTGCCAGCAGCTCTCGGACTAGCGGGAGTGGGCCAGAGACCCAGTACTTC. This gives the protein CASSSRTSGSGPETQYF.